Following are 9 T cell receptor beta chains from one sample sequenced in a study of regulatory T cells in long-lasting Graves disease. Researchers made TCR beta libraries by using iRepertoire HTBI primers and running Arm-PCR on CDR3 regions. TCRdb used MiXCR to reprocess the multiplex PCR reads, holding one entry per CDR3 protein. The sample lists a few hundred thousand distinct CDR3 sequences, around 18% occurring once. Time point specified: newly diagnosed GD, antithyroid drugs for less than 3 months. From PBMCs, RNA was extracted and then used to make the TCR library. The sample was peripheral blood mononuclear cells (PBMCs), taken at new diagnosis, from a patient treated with antithyroid drugs. Source of these receptors: a female donor with Graves disease.

This clonotype was seen a single time. Being one base from a much bigger clone, this may be a read error. The J gene is TRBJ2-7, the V gene TRBV20-1, with D maybe TRBD1 (5 bases). Trimming stripped 1 base from V and 7 bases from J, with 17 bases between. Germline CDR1 DFQATT, CDR2 SNEGSKA (reference sequence). This CDR3 region has 14 residues. CDR3 loop: CSARVDSTYNEQYF. The CDR3 nucleotides read TGCAGTGCTAGAGTCGACAGTACCTACAATGAGCAGTACTTC.

The sample holds many counts of this clonotype. This chain joins TRBV2 and TRBJ2-3, with 9 positions matching TRBD2. Germline lookup yields CDR1 SNHLY and CDR2 FYNNEI. CDR3 length equals 15 residues. J lost 4 bases, V lost 7 bases, and 9 bases had no gene match. The DNA of the CDR3 is TGTGCCAGCACGGGCGGGAGGGCCGTAGCAGATACGCAGTATTTT. The encoded protein is CASTGGRAVADTQYF.

This clonotype was counted many times. The chain is built from TRBV20-1 and TRBJ1-4; D not certain. The CDR3 runs 15 residues. Looked up from germline, CDR1 is DFQATT and CDR2 is SNEGSKA (reference sequence). V was shortened by 0 bases and J by 3 bases, with 11 bases between the two germline ends. DNA of the CDR3: TGCAGTGCTAGAGATGGGAGGGCGTCTAATGAAAAACTGTTTTTT. Its translation: CSARDGRASNEKLFF.

The table lists this clonotype with a few counts. The chain links TRBV5-8 to TRBJ2-3, with a tentative D call TRBD1 (6 bases). Germline V CDR1 and CDR2: SGHTS, YDEGEE. This CDR3 comprises 15 residues. Deletions cut 6 bases from V and 2 bases from J, with 16 bases between. The CDR3 region is CASKSGRGVTDTQYF. CDR3 in DNA: TGTGCCAGCAAAAGCGGCAGGGGCGTCACAGATACGCAGTATTTT.

This clonotype was picked up many times. CDR3 loop: CASSHTPGNTEAFF. CDR3 in DNA: TGTGCCAGCAGCCACACCCCAGGGAACACTGAAGCTTTCTTT. The genes are TRBV9 and TRBJ1-1; unclear D gene. The CDR3 consists of 14 residues. Germline V CDR1 and CDR2: SGDLS, YYNGEE. V was shortened by 4 bases and J by 1 base, with 11 bases between the two germline ends.

Ten or more counts support this clonotype. The chain employs TRBV12-3 or TRBV12-4 and TRBJ2-3, with 13 bases identical to TRBD2. CDR3 size: 16 residues. V was clipped by 7 bases and J by 0 bases; unmatched bases: 4. This chain's CDR3 is CASTILAGGSTDTQYF. CDR3 coding DNA: TGTGCCAGCACGATACTAGCGGGAGGGAGCACAGATACGCAGTATTTT.

Concerning this clonotype: A read error likely explains this, since a far larger clone differs by one base. The V and J genes are TRBV28 and TRBJ2-3, with 8 bases matching TRBD2. The closer fit of TRBJ2-5 to the DNA end suggests the J call may be wrong. The germline CDR1 and CDR2 sequences are MDHEN and SYDVKM. The CDR3 has 15 residues. The CDR3 coding sequence is TGTGCCAGCAGTTTACCGGGAGGGCCGGGGGGGACCCAGTACTTC. Protein product: CASSLPGGPGGTQYF.

A word on this clonotype: Just one base apart from a much larger clone, this may be a read error. J is TRBJ2-2 and V is TRBV3-1; 9 bases agree with TRBD2. The CDR3 loop spans 16 amino acids. Per germline, CDR1 LGHDT and CDR2 YNNKEL (reference sequence). The chain's CDR3 is CASSHAGGSNTEELFF. The CDR3 DNA sequence: TGTGCCAGCAGCCACGCGGGGGGGTCGAACACCGAGGAGCTGTTTTTT.

V gene TRBV30 combines with J gene TRBJ1-1; the D is unclear. V shed 4 bases and J shed 0 bases, with 12 bases lying between them. Germline CDR1 GTSNPN, CDR2 SVGIG (reference sequence). The CDR3 is made up of 14 amino acids. The DNA for the CDR3 is TGTGCCTGGATCCATGGGCGGCTGAACACTGAAGCTTTCTTT. Protein product: CAWIHGRLNTEAFF.